This T cell receptor beta chain was sequenced for a study of beta chain features in type 1 diabetes. Study results and caveats: A moderate, significant TCRB CDR3 shortening appeared in type 1 diabetes across four CD4+ subsets. Researchers caution that PCR might favor shorter templates, equally among patients and controls. The cDNA sequencing approach could over-represent high-TCR-expressing cells.

Donors underwent one heparinised blood draw, around 120 mL on average. Points on this clone: What it binds is unknown.

Expressed TCRB transcripts were sequenced because the entire RNA isolate underwent reverse transcription. Read counts averaged roughly 3.7 million for samples of naive, central memory and regulatory T cells. This table comes from immunoSEQ multiplex PCR, and its TCRdb copy is limited to in-frame clones, with some not included. The data contain about 660,000 clones, over 12% of them seen just once; the ten biggest clones take up 0.03% to 0.04%. The source is a man aged 18 to 29 with type 1 diabetes. Sequencing used naive CD4+ T cells from blood.

The CDR3 reads CASSLFGPKTLPDTQYF. In DNA, the CDR3 is TGTGCCAGTAGTTTATTCGGTCCAAAAACACTACCTGATACGCAGTATTTT. This chain joins TRBV19 and TRBJ2-3; no clear D. Trimming took off 5 bases at V and 6 bases at J, with 24 bases between the two ends. The CDR3 has 17 residues. Germline loops: CDR1 LNHDA, CDR2 SQIVND (reference sequence). Full variable domain (rest looked up from reference TRBV19 and TRBJ2-3): DGGITQSPKYLFRKEGQNVTLSCEQNLNHDAMYWYRQDPGQGLRLIYYSQIVNDFQKGDIAEGYSVSREKKESFPLTVTSAQKNPTAFYLCASSLFGPKTLPDTQYFGPGTRLTVL.